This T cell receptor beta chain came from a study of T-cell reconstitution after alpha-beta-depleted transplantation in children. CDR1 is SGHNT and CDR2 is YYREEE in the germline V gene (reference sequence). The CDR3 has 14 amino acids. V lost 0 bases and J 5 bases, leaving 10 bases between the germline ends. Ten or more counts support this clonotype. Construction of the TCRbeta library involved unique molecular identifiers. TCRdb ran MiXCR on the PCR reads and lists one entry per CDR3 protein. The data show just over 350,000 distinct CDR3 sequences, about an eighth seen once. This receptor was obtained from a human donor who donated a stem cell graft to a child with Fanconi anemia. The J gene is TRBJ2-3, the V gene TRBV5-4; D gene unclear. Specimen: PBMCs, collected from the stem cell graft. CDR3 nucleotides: TGTGCCAGCAGCTTGGCCCAAGCCGGAGATACGCAGTATTTT. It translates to CASSLAQAGDTQYF. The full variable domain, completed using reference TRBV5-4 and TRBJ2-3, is ETGVTQSPTHLIKTRGQQVTLRCSSQSGHNTVSWYQQALGQGPQFIFQYYREEENGRGNFPPRFSGLQFPNYSSELNVNALELDDSALYLCASSLAQAGDTQYFGPGTRLTVL.